What follows describes a single T cell receptor beta chain. Its matching antigen is unknown. The record originates from a study of radiation and T cells in renal cell carcinoma. Profiling relied on immunoSEQ multiplex PCR, and the TCRdb table lists in-frame clones only, not all of them. The sample has about 77,000 clones; less than 85% are singletons. Study observations and caveats: In blood, top tumor clones expanded by 2 weeks, shrinking by 4. Baseline intratumoral clonotype presence is unknown without pretreatment biopsies.

Regarding time point: blood 4 weeks post-SBRT, at nephrectomy. As to treatment: 15 Gy SBRT to primary tumor, nephrectomy 4 weeks later. Nephrectomy followed 15 Gy stereotactic body radiation by 4 weeks. V was cut by 2 bases and J by 1 base, with 5 bases left in between. Germline CDR1 is MNHEY and CDR2 is SVGAGI. This CDR3 contains 13 residues. The sequenced sample was blood, obtained from a patient whose treatment included radiotherapy and nephrectomy. The clonotype originates from a woman aged 55-69 years with renal cell carcinoma. This chain joins TRBV6-5 and TRBJ1-1, with D uncertain. The CDR3 nucleotides are TGTGCCAGCAGTTACGCGGAGAACACTGAAGCTTTCTTT. Protein sequence: CASSYAENTEAFF.